The rows below give T cell receptor beta chains drawn from one sample of a study of T cells in Graves' hyperthyroidism and ophthalmopathy. MiXCR, applied by TCRdb to the multiplex PCR reads, yields one record per CDR3 protein. This sample has around 600,000 distinct CDR3 sequences, with 14% found just once. Sequencing input: blood. The receptors come from a woman aged 18-35 years with Graves' ophthalmopathy. Each CDR3 is given with its conserved first and last residue. D genes are given only for firm matches. Rows give clone size only sometimes, using once, few, many, or a class for an expanded clone.

clone_size	v_call	j_call	d_call	cdr3_nt	cdr3_aa
few	TRBV27	TRBJ2-1	-	TGTGCCAGCAGTTTACCCCCCGGGGGCCTTCCTTACAATGAGCAGTTCTTC	CASSLPPGGLPYNEQFF
-	TRBV11-3	TRBJ2-1	TRBD2	TGTGCCAGCAGCTTAGATCTAGCGGGGACTCGCTCCTACAATGAGCAGTTCTTC	CASSLDLAGTRSYNEQFF
-	TRBV6-5	TRBJ2-7	TRBD1	TGTGCCAGCAGTTACTCGGGAGGAGGGAGACAGGGGGCCTGGGAGCAGTACTTC	CASSYSGGGRQGAWEQYF
many	TRBV29-1	TRBJ2-7	-	TGCAGCGGCGGGACGGCCTACGAGCAGTACTTC	CSGGTAYEQYF
-	TRBV18	TRBJ2-5	-	TGTGCCAGTTCCGACAGGAGCCAAGAGACCCAGTACTTC	CASSDRSQETQYF
few	TRBV19	TRBJ2-4	TRBD1	TGTGCCAGTAGGGACAGGTTCCGAGGAAACATTCAGTACTTC	CASRDRFRGNIQYF
-	TRBV6-6	TRBJ1-5	-	TGTGCCAGCAGTTACTCCGTCGGCAATCAGCCCCAGCATTTT	CASSYSVGNQPQHF
few	TRBV6-6	TRBJ1-2	-	TGTGCCAGCAGTTACCCGTTAGCCGACAGCCACGAGGGCTACACCTTC	CASSYPLADSHEGYTF
few	TRBV18	TRBJ2-5	TRBD2	TGTGCCAGCTCACCACAGCGGGGAGACGGGCAAGAGACCCAGTACTTC	CASSPQRGDGQETQYF
many	TRBV19	TRBJ2-7	-	TGTGCCAGTGAAAATGGGACCTACGAGCAGTACTTC	CASENGTYEQYF
-	TRBV7-9	TRBJ2-7	TRBD2	TGTGCCAGCAGCCCCCCCCCTAGCGGGAGTATGTTCTACGAGCAGTACTTC	CASSPPPSGSMFYEQYF
many	TRBV28	TRBJ1-4	-	TGTGCCAGCAGTTTCCGCCCCCCGGGACACACTAATGAAAAACTGTTTTTT	CASSFRPPGHTNEKLFF
once	TRBV7-9	TRBJ2-1	TRBD2	TGTGCCAGCAGCTCCGCTAGCGGGACATGGGAGCAGTTCTTC	CASSSASGTWEQFF
many	TRBV5-1	TRBJ2-7	-	TGCGCCAGCAGAAGGGACCACGGGCCCTACGAGCAGTACTTC	CASRRDHGPYEQYF
few	TRBV28	TRBJ1-3	-	TGTGCCAGCAGGCTACAGGGTTCTGGAAACACCATATATTTT	CASRLQGSGNTIYF
many	TRBV7-2	TRBJ2-7	-	TGTGCCAGCAGCTTAACTACCTCATTCTACGAGCAGTACTTC	CASSLTTSFYEQYF
few	TRBV20-1	TRBJ2-7	-	TGCAGTGCTAGAGAACAGCCTTACGAGCAGTACTTC	CSAREQPYEQYF
many	TRBV11-2	TRBJ1-5	-	TGTGCCAGCAGCTTAGGTGGCAGGGCAGGCAATCAGCCCCAGCATTTT	CASSLGGRAGNQPQHF